Shown below are 17 T cell receptor beta chains from a single sample sequenced in a study of graft-versus-host responses after intestinal transplantation. These receptors lack a known antigen. Produced via immunoSEQ multiplex PCR; TCRdb's table is partial and in-frame only. The repertoire includes more than 65,000 clones, approximately 90% of them detected once, and more than 0.35% sits in the top ten. The sample in question was unstimulated CD8+ T cells sorted from spleen or lymph node cells, obtained before transplant. The receptors shown here come from a human donor who was the organ donor for an intestinal transplant.

This rearrangement joins TRBV7-9 to TRBJ2-3; D perhaps matches TRBD1 (6 bases). V lost 7 bases and J 1 base, leaving 15 bases between the germline ends. The CDR3 spans 15 residues. The germline gives CDR1 SEHNR, CDR2 FQNEAQ (reference sequence). The CDR3 is CASTPQGSGTDTQYF. In DNA, the CDR3 is TGTGCCAGCACCCCTCAGGGGTCAGGCACAGATACGCAGTATTTT.

The chain joins TRBV2 to TRBJ2-1; 8 bases are shared with TRBD2. This CDR3 has 13 residues. Trimming took 4 bases from V and 6 from J; bases not matched to a gene: 2. The V gene's germline CDR1 is SNHLY and CDR2 FYNNEI. DNA for the CDR3: TGTGCCAGCAGTGCCCTAGCGGGCAATGAGCAGTTCTTC. Translated, it gives CASSALAGNEQFF.

V is TRBV11-2 and J is TRBJ1-3, with TRBD1 matching 7 bases. The CDR3 length is 15 residues. Germline values: CDR1 SGHAT, CDR2 FQNNGV. V shed 6 bases and J 1 base; nucleotides not matched to a gene: 6. The CDR3 DNA reads as TGTGCCAGCAGTCCACAGGGGTCGTCTGGAAACACCATATATTTT. This sequence encodes CASSPQGSSGNTIYF.

This clone was observed once. V gene TRBV7-3 combines with J gene TRBJ1-1; 9 nucleotides align to TRBD1. Germline-derived CDR1 and CDR2 are SGHTA and FQGTGA. The CDR3 length is 13 residues. With V trimmed by 4 bases and J by 8 bases, 5 bases remained unmatched. CDR3 in amino acids: CASSWTGEGEAFF. CDR3 sequence (DNA): TGTGCCAGCAGCTGGACAGGGGAGGGGGAAGCTTTCTTT.

A few counts support this clone. The chain couples TRBV7-9 to TRBJ2-3; a possible D gene is TRBD1 (5 bases). V lost 5 bases and J lost 0, with 15 bases in between. Germline lookup yields CDR1 SEHNR and CDR2 FQNEAQ (reference sequence). There are 16 residues in the CDR3. CDR3 amino acids: CASSPPPPGSTDTQYF. In DNA, the CDR3 is TGTGCCAGCAGCCCTCCCCCTCCAGGGAGCACAGATACGCAGTATTTT. The variable domain in full, with the rest retrieved from reference TRBV7-9 and TRBJ2-3, is DTGVSQNPRHKITKRGQNVTFRCDPISEHNRLYWYRQTLGQGPEFLTYFQNEAQLEKSRLLSDRFSAERPKGSFSTLEIQRTEQGDSAMYLCASSPPPPGSTDTQYFGPGTRLTVL.

The chain uses TRBV27 and TRBJ2-1; 9 nucleotides line up with TRBD2. Germline CDR1 is MNHEY and CDR2 is SMNVEV (reference sequence). CDR3 size: 17 residues. The junction had 10 bases not matched to a gene; V was cut back by 4 bases and J by 3 bases. In DNA, the CDR3 is TGTGCCAGCAGTTACTCTAGCGGGGACGCCCTCTACAATGAGCAGTTCTTC. As protein: CASSYSSGDALYNEQFF.

CDR3 in DNA: TGTGCCAGCCTCCCCGGAGGGCCCTTGAACACTGAAGCTTTCTTT. Translating it yields CASLPGGPLNTEAFF. The chain employs TRBV11-3 and TRBJ1-1; D ambiguous. Per germline, CDR1 SGHNT and CDR2 YENEEA. V was cut by 8 bases and J by 0 bases, with 16 bases left in between. This CDR3 is built from 15 residues.

This chain links TRBV5-6 with TRBJ1-4; D not certain. Trimming shortened V by 4 bases and J by 5 bases, and 15 bases separated the two germline ends. The CDR3 has 15 residues. Germline V gene data show CDR1 as SGHDT and CDR2 as YYEEEE. The CDR3 DNA reads TGTGCCAGCAGCCTCTGGCGGCAAGAAAATGAAAAACTGTTTTTT. It is translated as CASSLWRQENEKLFF.

The chain links TRBV7-9 to TRBJ1-1; no clear D. V gave up 5 bases and J gave up 3 bases, with 19 bases separating them. CDR3 length: 16 amino acids. The V gene's germline CDR1 is SEHNR and CDR2 FQNEAQ (reference sequence). CDR3 amino acids: CASSPIPVSSHTEAFF. In nucleotides, the CDR3 is TGTGCCAGCAGCCCAATCCCGGTGAGTTCTCACACTGAAGCTTTCTTT.

This sequence joins TRBV13 and TRBJ2-1, with 7 bases fitting TRBD2. The V gene's germline CDR1 is PRHDT and CDR2 FYEKMQ (reference sequence). V dropped 5 bases and J dropped 4; count of bases not matched to a gene: 8. The CDR3 is made up of 15 amino acids. CDR3 protein: CASSAWGGGYNEQFF. In DNA form, the CDR3 reads TGTGCCAGCAGCGCATGGGGCGGGGGTTACAATGAGCAGTTCTTC.

The chain employs TRBV10-3 and TRBJ2-7; D may be TRBD2 (5 bases). The V gene lost 4 bases and the J gene lost 6 bases, with 10 bases spanning the gap. Germline CDR1 reads ENHRY; CDR2 reads SYGVKD. The CDR3 has 12 amino acids. The DNA for the CDR3 is TGTGCCATCAGTGGTGTGAGGGTCGAGCAGTACTTC. It translates to CAISGVRVEQYF.

The chain carries TRBV9 and TRBJ2-7, with D maybe TRBD1 (6 bases). Trimming removed 4 bases at V and 3 bases at J, with 17 bases between. The CDR3 extends over 15 amino acids. Germline assignment: CDR1 SGDLS and CDR2 YYNGEE. The CDR3 DNA reads TGTGCCAGCAGCCCATGGCAGGGGACGGTCTACGAGCAGTACTTC. Translating it yields CASSPWQGTVYEQYF.

This sequence joins TRBV7-6 and TRBJ2-7; D unresolved. In germline, CDR1 is SGHVS, CDR2 FNYEAQ. The CDR3 has 14 amino acids. V lost 0 bases and J 0 bases, leaving 6 bases between the germline ends. In nucleotides, the CDR3 is TGTGCCAGCAGCTTAGCGCACAGCTCCTACGAGCAGTACTTC. This translates into CASSLAHSSYEQYF. Drawing the rest from reference TRBV7-6 and TRBJ2-7, the complete variable domain is GAGVSQSPRYKVTKRGQDVALRCDPISGHVSLYWYRQALGQGPEFLTYFNYEAQQDKSGLPNDRFSAERPEGSISTLTIQRTEQRDSAMYRCASSLAHSSYEQYFGPGTRLTVT.

The chain combines TRBV2 with TRBJ2-5; D uncertain. Trimming took 3 bases from V and 5 from J, leaving 10 bases between them. There are 13 residues in the CDR3. Germline V lookup: CDR1 SNHLY, CDR2 FYNNEI. The DNA for the CDR3 is TGTGCCAGCAGTGATGGCCTTTGGGAGACCCAGTACTTC. Translating it yields CASSDGLWETQYF.

About this clone: Within the sample, other DNA sequences also encode this same CDR3. The J gene is TRBJ2-7, the V gene TRBV6-6; D not resolved. The V gene's germline CDR1 is MNHNY and CDR2 SVGAGI (reference sequence). V was clipped by 4 bases and J by 2 bases, with 6 bases between them. The CDR3 has 12 amino acids. The CDR3 region has the DNA TGTGCCAGCAGTTCTGCAGCCTACGAGCAGTACTTC. It translates to CASSSAAYEQYF.

This chain uses TRBV29-1 with TRBJ1-5, with D possibly TRBD1 on 6 matching bases. This CDR3 region has 18 residues. Trimming left V 5 bases short and J 2 bases short, with 25 bases between. Germline-derived CDR1 and CDR2 are SQVTM and ANQGSEA. CDR3 nucleotides: TGCAGCGTTAAAGTCCAGGGGTCGCTGGGCTTGGGCAATCAGCCCCAGCATTTT. Protein product: CSVKVQGSLGLGNQPQHF. Variable domain in full (rest from reference TRBV29-1 and TRBJ1-5): SAVISQKPSRDICQRGTSLTIQCQVDSQVTMMFWYRQQPGQSLTLIATANQGSEATYESGFVIDKFPISRPNLTFSTLTVSNMSPEDSSIYLCSVKVQGSLGLGNQPQHFGDGTRLSIL.

This chain joins TRBV18 and TRBJ2-2; D remains unclear. The CDR3 consists of 16 residues. In germline, CDR1 is KGHSH, CDR2 LQKENI. V was pared by 6 bases and J by 0 bases, with 14 bases between. CDR3 loop: CASSPPETTNTGELFF. The CDR3 DNA is TGTGCCAGCTCCCCTCCTGAGACAACGAACACCGGGGAGCTGTTTTTT.